A single sample is the source of the 27 T cell receptor beta chains below, sequenced in a study of shared clonotypes between healthy human individuals. Produced via immunoSEQ multiplex PCR; TCRdb's table is partial and in-frame only. Among approximately 500,000 clones listed, almost 97% were seen once. What was sequenced was naive CD4+ T cells sorted from blood. Subset indicated: CD45RA+ positively selected. These receptor sequences come from a woman aged 25 to 39 in good health.

This chain joins TRBV28 and TRBJ2-2; D assignment may be TRBD1 or TRBD2 (5 bases each). Germline V gives CDR1 MDHEN, CDR2 SYDVKM. This CDR3 comprises 15 residues. The germline V and J ends were trimmed by 6 bases and 2 bases, with 13 bases remaining between them. CDR3 region: CASSPGTLNTGELFF. For the CDR3, the DNA is TGTGCCAGCAGCCCCGGGACCTTAAACACCGGGGAGCTGTTTTTT.

The count of this clone is one. The V call is TRBV6-4, the J call TRBJ1-6, with D unclear. The length of the CDR3 is 14 residues. The germline V gene has CDR1 MRHNA and CDR2 SNTAGT. Trimming left V 6 bases short and J 5 bases short, with 11 bases between. CDR3 DNA: TGTGCCAGCAGGATGACACTTGATAATTCACCCCTCCACTTT. This gives the protein CASRMTLDNSPLHF.

DNA of the CDR3: TGCAGCGTTGAAGATCGAGTCGGGAGTGGCACCGGGGAGCTGTTTTTT. This translates into CSVEDRVGSGTGELFF. This chain links TRBV29-1 with TRBJ2-2; tentative D call: TRBD2 (6 bases). The V end lost 0 bases, the J end lost 4 bases, and 15 bases lay between the germline ends. The CDR3 length is 16 residues. CDR1 is SQVTM, CDR2 ANQGSEA, per germline.

This chain joins TRBV7-8 and TRBJ2-1, with D perhaps TRBD1 (6 bases). V was trimmed by 5 bases and J by 10 bases, leaving 12 bases between them. Per the germline V gene, CDR1 is SGHVS and CDR2 is FQNEAQ. This CDR3 has 12 residues. As DNA, the CDR3 is TGTGCCAGCAGCCGAGGGGGAAAAGAGCAGTTCTTC. Its protein is CASSRGGKEQFF.

This rearrangement joins TRBV28 to TRBJ2-7, with D possibly being TRBD1 or TRBD2 (5 bases each). Germline loops: CDR1 MDHEN, CDR2 SYDVKM. The CDR3 totals 14 residues. V lost 3 bases to trimming and J lost 2 bases, with 11 bases between them. DNA for the CDR3: TGTGCCAGCAGTTTTTGGCAGGGAGCCTACGAGCAGTACTTC. Its translation is CASSFWQGAYEQYF.

The V gene is TRBV7-8, the J gene TRBJ1-2; D uncertain. CDR3 length: 16 residues. V lost 0 bases to trimming and J lost 1 base, with 12 bases between them. Germline assignment: CDR1 SGHVS and CDR2 FQNEAQ. The CDR3 sequence: CASSLARRTRNYGYTF. CDR3 nucleotide sequence: TGTGCCAGCAGCTTAGCCCGCAGGACTCGTAACTATGGCTACACCTTC.

CDR3 sequence (DNA): TGTGCCAGCAGCTCTATGACGGTGAACACTGAAGCTTTCTTT. The encoded protein is CASSSMTVNTEAFF. The chain combines TRBV7-8 with TRBJ1-1; D uncertain. Germline CDR1 and CDR2: SGHVS and FQNEAQ. This CDR3 has 14 amino acids. The V and J ends lost 4 bases and 0 bases respectively, with 9 bases between them.

Regarding this clone: At one of its ends the junction is not consistent with the germline gene, which may arise from a read error. The rearrangement uses TRBV28 and TRBJ1-2; D is perhaps TRBD1 (5 bases). The CDR3 extends over 11 amino acids. The germline gives CDR1 MDHEN, CDR2 SYDVKM. In DNA, the CDR3 is TGTGCCAGCAGTTCCCAGGGCAAAAACTTATTC. Amino acids: CASSSQGKNLF.

This rearrangement joins TRBV5-1 to TRBJ2-1, with D perhaps TRBD2 (5 bases). Germline assignment: CDR1 SGHRS and CDR2 YFSETQ. The CDR3 loop spans 14 amino acids. V lost 0 bases and J 9 bases, leaving 13 bases between the germline ends. The CDR3 loop is CASSLVRGLGEQFF. The CDR3, as DNA: TGCGCCAGCAGCTTGGTACGGGGTCTAGGTGAGCAGTTCTTC. The full variable domain, its missing parts supplied by reference TRBV5-1 and TRBJ2-1, is KAGVTQTPRYLIKTRGQQVTLSCSPISGHRSVSWYQQTPGQGLQFLFEYFSETQRNKGNFPGRFSGRQFSNSRSEMNVSTLELGDSALYLCASSLVRGLGEQFFGPGTRLTVL.

This clone appeared once. The chain joins TRBV28 to TRBJ2-5, with TRBD1 as a possible D gene (5 bases). CDR1 MDHEN and CDR2 SYDVKM come from the germline V gene. V shed 3 bases and J shed 5 bases, with 13 bases lying between them. The CDR3 covers 14 residues. The CDR3 reads CASSFRTRGETQYF. As DNA, the CDR3 is TGTGCCAGCAGTTTCCGCACAAGGGGTGAGACCCAGTACTTC. Using reference TRBV28 and TRBJ2-5 for the parts outside the CDR3, the full variable domain is DVKVTQSSRYLVKRTGEKVFLECVQDMDHENMFWYRQDPGLGLRLIYFSYDVKMKEKGDIPEGYSVSREKKERFSLILESASTNQTSMYLCASSFRTRGETQYFGPGTRLLVL.

The chain is built from TRBV25-1 and TRBJ2-3, with D perhaps TRBD1 or TRBD2 (5 bases each). Trimming took off 5 bases at V and 4 bases at J, with 19 bases between the two ends. CDR3 length equals 16 residues. CDR1 and CDR2 (germline): MGHDK, SYGVNS. For the CDR3, the DNA is TGTGCCAGCAGTCGGGTCCGGGGCTACGAGGCAGATACGCAGTATTTT. Residues: CASSRVRGYEADTQYF.

V gene TRBV19 combines with J gene TRBJ1-5; D remains ambiguous. This CDR3 region has 15 residues. Germline V CDR1 and CDR2: LNHDA, SQIVND (reference sequence). Trimming took off 1 base at V and 0 bases at J, with 7 bases between the two ends. The CDR3 DNA reads as TGTGCCAGTAGTATAGGCACTTATAGCAATCAGCCCCAGCATTTT. Its translation is CASSIGTYSNQPQHF.

The chain has TRBV4-1 and TRBJ2-7; D is uncertain. V was shortened by 4 bases and J by 2 bases, with 15 bases between the two germline ends. Germline assignment: CDR1 MGHRA and CDR2 YSYEKL. The CDR3 is 15 residues long. As DNA, the CDR3 is TGCGCCAGCAGCCCGGCTAGTTGGCTTCCCTACGAGCAGTACTTC. Translating it yields CASSPASWLPYEQYF.

In its sample, this clone was seen once. The V call is TRBV7-9, the J call TRBJ2-3; possibly TRBD1 for D (6 bases). V gave up 5 bases and J gave up 2 bases, with 14 bases separating them. CDR1 SEHNR and CDR2 FQNEAQ come from the germline V gene (reference sequence). The CDR3 spans 15 residues. CDR3 in DNA: TGTGCCAGCAGCGCGCCAGGGGCCATCACAGATACGCAGTATTTT. Translating gives CASSAPGAITDTQYF.

This chain joins TRBV12-5 and TRBJ2-5, with 9 bases identical to TRBD1. The J call may not be correct, given that the DNA end is closer to TRBJ2-7. Per germline, CDR1 LGHNT and CDR2 FRNRAP. The length of the CDR3 is 14 residues. The CDR3, as DNA: TGTGCTAGTGGTCCGGGACAGGGAAGGCACGAGCAGTACTTC. Amino acids: CASGPGQGRHEQYF.

This clone is a singleton in its sample. The genes are TRBV11-2 and TRBJ2-7; 9 bases are a match to TRBD2. Germline V gene sequence: CDR1 SGHAT, CDR2 FQNNGV. The CDR3 has 19 residues. Losses at the gene ends were 5 bases for V and 1 base for J; bases not matched to a gene: 18. The CDR3 region has the DNA TGTGCCAGCAGCACACCGGGACTAGCCTCTCAGTCTTTTTCCTACGAGCAGTACTTC. Residues: CASSTPGLASQSFSYEQYF.

This chain joins TRBV18 and TRBJ1-1; 7 bases line up with TRBD1. The germline V gene has CDR1 KGHSH and CDR2 LQKENI. V trimming: 6 bases; J trimming: 1 base; junction bases outside the gene matches: 8. The CDR3 has 15 amino acids. The CDR3 spells CASSVDRAKNTEAFF. CDR3 in DNA: TGTGCCAGCTCCGTCGACAGGGCGAAGAACACTGAAGCTTTCTTT.

V and J are TRBV30 and TRBJ2-1; D not certain. The CDR3 has 12 residues. Germline CDR1 GTSNPN, CDR2 SVGIG (reference sequence). The V end was cut by 4 bases, the J end by 8 bases, with 12 bases between. This CDR3 is CAWTLLSDEQFF. For the CDR3, the DNA is TGTGCCTGGACCCTACTTTCGGATGAGCAGTTCTTC.

V gene TRBV5-1 combines with J gene TRBJ1-4, with D hard to call. Trimming left V 0 bases short and J 0 bases short, with 3 bases between. The CDR3 is made up of 14 amino acids. The germline V gene has CDR1 SGHRS and CDR2 YFSETQ. The CDR3 region is CASSLAATNEKLFF. Here the CDR3 DNA reads TGCGCCAGCAGCTTGGCCGCAACTAATGAAAAACTGTTTTTT.

The chain carries TRBV7-6 and TRBJ2-6; D remains unclear. Trimming left V 7 bases short and J 4 bases short, with 11 bases between. Germline assignment: CDR1 SGHVS and CDR2 FNYEAQ. The CDR3 runs 14 residues. CDR3 DNA sequence: TGTGCCAGCACTAGGACGTCCGGGGCCAACGTCCTGACTTTC. Its translation: CASTRTSGANVLTF.

The CDR3 region is CASSPGGRGRVAYNEQFF. The CDR3, as DNA: TGTGCCAGCAGCCCGGGGGGGCGGGGTAGGGTAGCTTACAATGAGCAGTTCTTC. V gene TRBV7-2 combines with J gene TRBJ2-1, with TRBD2 identical over 8 bases. Trimming at V came to 5 bases and at J to 4 bases, leaving 16 bases not matched to a gene. Germline CDR1 SGHTA, CDR2 FQGNSA. The CDR3 spans 18 residues.

The gene calls are TRBV11-2 and TRBJ2-2, with 12 bases that match TRBD2. V lost 6 bases to trimming and J lost 5 bases; unmatched junction nucleotides: 7. This CDR3 is built from 16 residues. Looked up from germline, CDR1 is SGHAT and CDR2 is FQNNGV. In nucleotides, the CDR3 is TGTGCCAGCAGGCTTGCCGGGACTAGCGGGACCGGGGAGCTGTTTTTT. It codes for CASRLAGTSGTGELFF.

V and J are TRBV18 and TRBJ2-7, with D possibly matching TRBD2 (5 bases). Germline CDR1 KGHSH, CDR2 LQKENI. With 3 bases removed from V and 6 bases from J, the gap between germline ends came to 12 bases. This CDR3 contains 13 residues. For the CDR3, the DNA is TGTGCCAGCTCACCGGACTCGGATGGCGAGCAGTACTTC. As protein: CASSPDSDGEQYF.

The count of this clone is one. The rearrangement joins TRBV2 to TRBJ1-1; possible D gene TRBD1, 5 bases. This CDR3 comprises 13 residues. V was clipped by 1 base and J by 6 bases, with 9 bases between them. The germline V gene encodes CDR1 SNHLY and CDR2 FYNNEI. CDR3 amino acids: CASSEESTAEAFF. The CDR3 nucleotides are TGTGCCAGCAGTGAAGAATCGACAGCTGAAGCTTTCTTT.

V and J are TRBV5-6 and TRBJ2-7, with TRBD1 matching over 7 bases. V was clipped by 4 bases and J by 2 bases; unmatched bases: 9. CDR1 and CDR2 (germline): SGHDT, YYEEEE. The CDR3 has 15 residues. CDR3 coding DNA: TGTGCCAGCAGCATGGGACAGCTGAGAACCTACGAGCAGTACTTC. This encodes CASSMGQLRTYEQYF.

The genes are TRBV14 and TRBJ2-1, with D possibly being TRBD2 (6 bases). The germline gives CDR1 SGHDN, CDR2 FVKESK. The length of the CDR3 is 16 residues. V was pared by 2 bases and J by 8 bases, with 19 bases between. This chain's CDR3 is CASSQFEGLPGDEQFF. CDR3 bases: TGTGCCAGCAGCCAATTTGAGGGACTGCCTGGAGATGAGCAGTTCTTC. Full variable domain (rest looked up from reference TRBV14 and TRBJ2-1): EAGVTQFPSHSVIEKGQTVTLRCDPISGHDNLYWYRRVMGKEIKFLLHFVKESKQDESGMPNNRFLAERTGGTYSTLKVQPAELEDSGVYFCASSQFEGLPGDEQFFGPGTRLTVL.

The chain has TRBV5-1 and TRBJ1-1, with a possible D match to TRBD1 (6 bases). The CDR3 runs 15 residues. Germline CDR1 and CDR2: SGHRS and YFSETQ. Between the trimmed V and J ends, which lost 2 bases and 3 bases, there was a span of 14 bases. CDR3 in DNA: TGCGCCAGCAGCTTAAGGGGGGTTACGTACACTGAAGCTTTCTTT. Protein sequence: CASSLRGVTYTEAFF.